This T cell receptor beta chain originates from a study of cytomegalovirus exposure and HLA in healthy donors. Points from the study as a whole: Testing in vitro showed a few CMV-associated chains specific for CMV antigens.

The PCR contained 60 Vbeta and 13 Jbeta primers. Here immunoSEQ multiplex PCR was the method, and the copy in TCRdb shows in-frame clones only, minus some. The sample contains about 160,000 clones, roughly 72% of which appear only once. Germline CDR1 SGHTA, CDR2 FQGTGA. The germline V and J ends were trimmed by 6 bases and 3 bases, with 14 bases remaining between them. There are 15 residues in the CDR3. Regarding this clone: Its specificity is not known.

Sequenced material: PBMCs. V gene TRBV7-3 combines with J gene TRBJ2-2; D perhaps matches TRBD2 (5 bases). This clonotype was sampled from a middle-aged man in good health and CMV-seropositive. CDR3 residues: CASRNPSRDTGELFF. In DNA, the CDR3 is TGTGCCAGCAGGAACCCCTCGAGGGACACCGGGGAGCTGTTTTTT. The variable domain in full, with the rest retrieved from reference TRBV7-3 and TRBJ2-2, is GAGVSQTPSNKVTEKGKYVELRCDPISGHTALYWYRQSLGQGPEFLIYFQGTGAADDSGLPNDRFFAVRPEGSVSTLKIQRTERGDSAVYLCASRNPSRDTGELFFGEGSRLTVL.